The clone carrying this T cell receptor beta chain was counted once. The antigen is undetermined. This entry is derived from a study of blood T cells in healthy people across ages. Points from the study as a whole: Diversity of TCR beta correlated strongly with naive T cell percentage. Older age went with lower TCR beta diversity per million T cells, in a roughly linear way. Naive CD4+ cells and diversity were both higher in long-lived donors than in aged donors.

J gave up 3 bases and V 5 bases, and 7 bases lay outside the gene matches. The CDR3 has 15 residues. CDR1 is SGHNT, CDR2 YYREEE, per germline (reference sequence). Every sample gave at least 5.5 micrograms of total RNA when it was extracted. A J-beta primer mix and a sample-barcoded 5' primer were used in a second PCR of roughly 7 to 12 cycles. TCRdb redid the calling of the 5' RACE reads with MiXCR, one entry per CDR3 protein. The table records fewer than 1,000,000 distinct CDR3 sequences, about 42% of them present only once. The genes are TRBV5-4 and TRBJ2-1, with 8 nucleotides matching TRBD2. Material for sequencing was blood. The receptor was isolated from an elderly man in good health. CDR3 region: CASRLAGTLYNEQFF. The CDR3 DNA reads TGTGCCAGCAGATTAGCGGGAACCCTCTACAATGAGCAGTTCTTC.